One sample yielded the 20 T cell receptor beta chains listed below, sequenced in a study of CD8+ T cells in alopecia areata. Reverse transcribed after extraction, RNA yielded cDNA as the sequencing template. Produced via immunoSEQ multiplex PCR; TCRdb's table is partial and in-frame only. The profile shows 180,000 or so clones, less than 80% of them singletons. The input for sequencing was CD8+ T cells sorted from blood, taken at week 0. Receptors were obtained from a human donor with alopecia areata.

This clone was detected only a few times. The chain employs TRBV5-6 and TRBJ2-1; D not certain. Germline CDR1 reads SGHDT; CDR2 reads YYEEEE. This CDR3 is built from 11 residues. Trimming left V 4 bases short and J 3 bases short, with 2 bases between. In DNA, the CDR3 is TGTGCCAGCAGCCTCTACAATGAGCAGTTCTTC. Its translation is CASSLYNEQFF.

The rearrangement joins TRBV7-9 to TRBJ2-7; the D gene could be TRBD1 or TRBD2 (6 bases each). V was cut by 5 bases and J by 6 bases, with 8 bases left in between. The CDR3 sequence is 11 residues long. Germline-derived CDR1 and CDR2 are SEHNR and FQNEAQ (reference sequence). CDR3 nucleotides: TGTGCCAGCAGCGGGGGGCGCGAGCAGTACTTC. Translating gives CASSGGREQYF.

The chain carries TRBV6-5 and TRBJ1-2; D ambiguous. The CDR3 is 13 residues long. Germline-derived CDR1 and CDR2 are MNHEY and SVGAGI. V was cut by 2 bases and J by 5 bases, with 9 bases left in between. The CDR3 loop reads CASSYLSGYGYTF. The CDR3 coding sequence is TGTGCCAGCAGTTACCTCTCGGGTTATGGCTACACCTTC.

V gene TRBV27 combines with J gene TRBJ2-5; no reliable D call. V was pared by 4 bases and J by 4 bases, with 19 bases between. The CDR3 has 16 amino acids. Germline V lookup: CDR1 MNHEY, CDR2 SMNVEV (reference sequence). The CDR3 region is CASSSTIQYPPETQYF. In DNA form, the CDR3 reads TGTGCCAGCAGTTCGACAATTCAATACCCACCAGAGACCCAGTACTTC.

V is TRBV6-1 and J is TRBJ2-5, with a weak D call TRBD2 (5 bases). Germline V gene data show CDR1 as MNHNS and CDR2 as SASEGT. CDR3 size: 14 residues. The V end was cut by 4 bases, the J end by 5 bases, with 14 bases between. In DNA form, the CDR3 reads TGTGCCAGCAGTGTGCCGGGATCCACGGAGACCCAGTACTTC. This translates into CASSVPGSTETQYF.

This chain uses TRBV2 with TRBJ1-2; D is perhaps TRBD1 (5 bases). The CDR3 has 13 residues. V lost 10 bases to trimming and J lost 0 bases, with 12 bases between them. Per the germline V gene, CDR1 is SNHLY and CDR2 is FYNNEI. The CDR3 nucleotides read TGTGCCAACATCCGACAGACTAACTATGGCTACACCTTC. It yields the protein CANIRQTNYGYTF.

The chain carries TRBV7-9 and TRBJ2-1; tentatively, D is TRBD1 (6 bases). The CDR3 is 16 residues long. Trimming removed 0 bases from V and 9 bases from J, with 18 bases in between. CDR1 and CDR2 (germline): SEHNR, FQNEAQ (reference sequence). The CDR3 DNA is TGTGCCAGCAGCTTAGCGGGCCAGGGGTCGTTTGGTGAGCAGTTCTTC. Its translation: CASSLAGQGSFGEQFF.

The chain is built from TRBV29-1 and TRBJ2-7; tentatively, D is TRBD1 (6 bases). V gave up 6 bases and J gave up 1 base, with 13 bases separating them. This CDR3 is built from 13 residues. CDR1 and CDR2 from the germline V gene are SQVTM and ANQGSEA. The CDR3 DNA follows: TGCAGCGTGCGAGGGGGACCGTCCTACGAGCAGTACTTC. Its translation is CSVRGGPSYEQYF.

This clone was seen once. V gene TRBV5-6 combines with J gene TRBJ1-5; D is ambiguous. There are 13 residues in the CDR3. Germline V gene sequence: CDR1 SGHDT, CDR2 YYEEEE. The ends were cut back, 2 bases at V and 7 bases at J, with 10 bases in the middle. CDR3 protein: CASSFGVLQPQHF. In DNA, the CDR3 is TGTGCCAGCAGCTTTGGGGTTTTGCAGCCCCAGCATTTT.

This chain links TRBV25-1 with TRBJ2-5; 8 nucleotides agree with TRBD1. The CDR3 length is 14 residues. Germline V gene data show CDR1 as MGHDK and CDR2 as SYGVNS. The V and J ends lost 2 bases and 1 base, in that order; junction bases with no gene match: 0. The CDR3 DNA sequence: TGTGCCAGCAGTGAAGGACAGGGCCAAGAGACCCAGTACTTC. As protein: CASSEGQGQETQYF.

V is TRBV11-2 and J is TRBJ2-5, with D maybe TRBD2 (6 bases). CDR3 size: 14 residues. Trimming shortened V by 5 bases and J by 3 bases, and 13 bases separated the two germline ends. Germline V gene lookup returns CDR1 SGHAT and CDR2 FQNNGV. The CDR3 region has the DNA TGTGCCAGCAGCGCCTCCGGGAGCAAAGAGACCCAGTACTTC. Translation gives CASSASGSKETQYF.

The CDR3 nucleotides are TGTGCCAGCAGTTCGCTCGTACTAGCGGGGAGCACAGATACGCAGTATTTT. This gives the protein CASSSLVLAGSTDTQYF. This rearrangement joins TRBV27 to TRBJ2-3, with 10 bases that match TRBD2. Germline values: CDR1 MNHEY, CDR2 SMNVEV (reference sequence). J gave up 0 bases and V 4 bases, and 7 bases lay outside the gene matches. This CDR3 comprises 17 residues.

This CDR3 is CASPTGIPRVGNQPQHF. DNA of the CDR3: TGTGCCAGCCCAACCGGGATCCCAAGGGTGGGCAATCAGCCCCAGCATTTT. The chain couples TRBV27 to TRBJ1-5, with D uncertain. The CDR3 has 17 amino acids. V gave up 8 bases and J gave up 2 bases, with 22 bases separating them. Germline CDR1 MNHEY, CDR2 SMNVEV (reference sequence).

This clone has just a few counts. J is TRBJ1-2 and V is TRBV7-2; 7 nucleotides match TRBD1. The germline CDR1 and CDR2 sequences are SGHTA and FQGNSA. The CDR3 contains 13 residues. V shed 4 bases and J 4 bases; nucleotides not matched to a gene: 3. CDR3 nucleotide sequence: TGTGCCAGCAGCTCCGGACAGGCCTATGGCTACACCTTC. Its protein product is CASSSGQAYGYTF.

This sequence joins TRBV14 and TRBJ2-5; D call uncertain. The J call could be wrong; TRBJ2-7 is a better fit for the DNA end. This CDR3 is built from 12 residues. CDR1 is SGHDN and CDR2 is FVKESK in the germline V gene. CDR3 region: CASSLANYEQYF. In DNA, the CDR3 is TGTGCCAGCAGCCTGGCAAATTACGAGCAGTACTTC.

This rearrangement joins TRBV15 to TRBJ1-5, with a possible D match to TRBD1 (6 bases). CDR3 length equals 14 residues. V was shortened by 5 bases and J by 3 bases, with 11 bases between the two germline ends. Per the germline V gene, CDR1 is LNHNV and CDR2 is YYDKDF (reference sequence). The CDR3 nucleotides read TGTGCCACCAGCGGAAGGGACATCAATCAGCCCCAGCATTTT. Translated, it gives CATSGRDINQPQHF.

Only a few counts were recorded for this clone. V gene TRBV6-6 combines with J gene TRBJ1-5, with D unresolved. Trimming stripped 0 bases from V and 0 bases from J, with 6 bases between. Germline CDR1 is MNHNY and CDR2 is SVGAGI (reference sequence). This CDR3 spans 15 amino acids. The CDR3 region is CASSYSSVSNQPQHF. CDR3 nucleotides: TGTGCCAGCAGTTACTCGTCTGTTAGCAATCAGCCCCAGCATTTT.

V usage is TRBV7-9 and J usage is TRBJ2-5; D may correspond to TRBD1 or TRBD2 (6 bases each). The CDR3 contains 14 residues. Trimming stripped 6 bases from V and 5 bases from J, with 16 bases between. Germline-derived CDR1 and CDR2 are SEHNR and FQNEAQ (reference sequence). CDR3 DNA sequence: TGTGCCAGCAGACGAGAGGGGGGTCTGGAGACCCAGTACTTC. It is translated as CASRREGGLETQYF.

In this sample, this clone turned up a few times. The V gene is TRBV7-9, the J gene TRBJ2-7; no definite D call. This CDR3 is built from 14 residues. V was clipped by 1 base and J by 3 bases, with 10 bases between them. CDR1 and CDR2 from the germline V gene are SEHNR and FQNEAQ (reference sequence). DNA for the CDR3: TGTGCCAGCAGCTTAGTTGGAAACCACTACGAGCAGTACTTC. As protein: CASSLVGNHYEQYF.

The chain recombines TRBV6-5 with TRBJ2-3, with D maybe TRBD2 (7 bases). Germline CDR1 reads MNHEY; CDR2 reads SVGAGI. V was pared by 2 bases and J by 6 bases, with 12 bases between. This CDR3 contains 14 residues. The chain's CDR3 is CASSYTGGLDTQYF. The DNA for the CDR3 is TGTGCCAGCAGTTACACCGGGGGGCTGGATACGCAGTATTTT.